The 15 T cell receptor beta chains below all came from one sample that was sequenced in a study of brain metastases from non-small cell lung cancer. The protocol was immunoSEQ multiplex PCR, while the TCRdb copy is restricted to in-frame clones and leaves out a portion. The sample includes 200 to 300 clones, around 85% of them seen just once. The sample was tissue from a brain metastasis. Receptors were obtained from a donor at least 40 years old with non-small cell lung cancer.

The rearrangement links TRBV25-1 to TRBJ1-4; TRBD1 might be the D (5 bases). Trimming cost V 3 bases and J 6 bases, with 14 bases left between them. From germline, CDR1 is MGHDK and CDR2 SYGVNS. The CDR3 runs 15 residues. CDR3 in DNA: TGTGCCAGCAGTGATCATGGCGGGGGGGATGAAAAACTGTTTTTT. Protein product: CASSDHGGGDEKLFF.

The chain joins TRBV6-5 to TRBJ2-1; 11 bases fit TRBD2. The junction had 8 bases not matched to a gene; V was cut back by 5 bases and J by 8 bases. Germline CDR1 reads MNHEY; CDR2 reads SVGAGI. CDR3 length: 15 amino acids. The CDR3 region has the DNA TGTGCCAGCAGTCTAGCGGGAGGTAGAGGCCATGAGCAGTTCTTC. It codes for CASSLAGGRGHEQFF.

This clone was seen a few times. CDR3 in amino acids: CASASPLAKNIQYF. CDR3 bases: TGTGCCAGCGCCTCGCCTCTAGCCAAAAACATTCAGTACTTC. This chain connects TRBV6-6 to TRBJ2-4; D gene ambiguous. The CDR3 is 14 residues long. CDR1 and CDR2 (germline): MNHNY, SVGAGI (reference sequence). V was trimmed by 8 bases and J by 0 bases, leaving 11 bases between them.

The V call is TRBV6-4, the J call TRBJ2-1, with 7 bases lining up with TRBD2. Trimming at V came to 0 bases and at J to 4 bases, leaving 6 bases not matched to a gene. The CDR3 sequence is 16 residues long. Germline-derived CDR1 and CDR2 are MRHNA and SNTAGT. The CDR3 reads CASSDSLGRDYNEQFF. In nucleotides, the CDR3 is TGTGCCAGCAGTGACTCCCTAGGGAGGGATTACAATGAGCAGTTCTTC.

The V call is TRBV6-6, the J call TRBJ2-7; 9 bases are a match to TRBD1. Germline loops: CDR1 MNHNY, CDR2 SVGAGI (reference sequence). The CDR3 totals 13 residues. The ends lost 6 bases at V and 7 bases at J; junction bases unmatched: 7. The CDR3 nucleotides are TGTGCCAGCAGCCCCGGGACAGGGAAAGAGCAGTACTTC. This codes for CASSPGTGKEQYF.

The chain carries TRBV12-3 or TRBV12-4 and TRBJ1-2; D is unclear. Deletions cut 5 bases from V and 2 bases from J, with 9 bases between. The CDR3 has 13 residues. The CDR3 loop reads CASSRTRNYGYTF. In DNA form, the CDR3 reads TGTGCCAGCAGTCGGACGAGAAACTATGGCTACACCTTC.

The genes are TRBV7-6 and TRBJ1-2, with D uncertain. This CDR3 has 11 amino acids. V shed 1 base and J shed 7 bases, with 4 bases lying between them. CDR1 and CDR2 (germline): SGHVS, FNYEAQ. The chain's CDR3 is CASSLDSGYTF. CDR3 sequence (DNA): TGTGCCAGCAGCTTAGATAGTGGCTACACCTTC.

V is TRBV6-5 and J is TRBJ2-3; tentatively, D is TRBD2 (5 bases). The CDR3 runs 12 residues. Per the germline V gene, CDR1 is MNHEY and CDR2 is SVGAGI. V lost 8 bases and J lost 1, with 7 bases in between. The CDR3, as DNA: TGTGCCAGCCTCGGGGGCACAGATACGCAGTATTTT. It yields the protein CASLGGTDTQYF.

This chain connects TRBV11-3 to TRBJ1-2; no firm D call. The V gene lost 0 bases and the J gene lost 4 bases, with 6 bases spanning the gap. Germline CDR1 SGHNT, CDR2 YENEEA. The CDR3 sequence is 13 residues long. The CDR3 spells CASSLDSFYGYTF. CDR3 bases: TGTGCCAGCAGCTTAGACAGCTTCTATGGCTACACCTTC.

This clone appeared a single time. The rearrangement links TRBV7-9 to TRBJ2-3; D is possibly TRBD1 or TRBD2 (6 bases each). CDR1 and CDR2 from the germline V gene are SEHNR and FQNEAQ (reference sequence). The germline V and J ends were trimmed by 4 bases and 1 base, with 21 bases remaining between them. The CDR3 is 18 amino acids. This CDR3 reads CASSWGASGDLGTDTQYF. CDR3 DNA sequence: TGTGCCAGCAGCTGGGGGGCCTCGGGGGATCTAGGCACAGATACGCAGTATTTT. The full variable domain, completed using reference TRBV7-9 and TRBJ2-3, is DTGVSQNPRHKITKRGQNVTFRCDPISEHNRLYWYRQTLGQGPEFLTYFQNEAQLEKSRLLSDRFSAERPKGSFSTLEIQRTEQGDSAMYLCASSWGASGDLGTDTQYFGPGTRLTVL.

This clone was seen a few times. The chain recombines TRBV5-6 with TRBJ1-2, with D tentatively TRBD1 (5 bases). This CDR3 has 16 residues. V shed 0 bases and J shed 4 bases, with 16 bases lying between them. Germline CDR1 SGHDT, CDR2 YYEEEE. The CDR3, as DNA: TGTGCCAGCAGCTTGGGGGCCTACGGGGGAAGCTATGGCTACACCTTC. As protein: CASSLGAYGGSYGYTF.

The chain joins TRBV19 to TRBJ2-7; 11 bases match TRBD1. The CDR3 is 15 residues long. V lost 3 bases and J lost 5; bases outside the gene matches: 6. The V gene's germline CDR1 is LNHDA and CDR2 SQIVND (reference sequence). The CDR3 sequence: CASSITGTGGNEQYF. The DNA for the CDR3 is TGTGCCAGTAGTATCACCGGGACAGGGGGAAACGAGCAGTACTTC.

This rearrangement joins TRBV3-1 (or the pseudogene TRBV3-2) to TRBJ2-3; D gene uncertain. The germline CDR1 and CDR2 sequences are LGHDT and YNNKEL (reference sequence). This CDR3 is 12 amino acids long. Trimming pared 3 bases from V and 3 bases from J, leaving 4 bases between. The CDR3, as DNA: TGTGCCAGCAGCCACGGAACAGATACGCAGTATTTT. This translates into CASSHGTDTQYF.

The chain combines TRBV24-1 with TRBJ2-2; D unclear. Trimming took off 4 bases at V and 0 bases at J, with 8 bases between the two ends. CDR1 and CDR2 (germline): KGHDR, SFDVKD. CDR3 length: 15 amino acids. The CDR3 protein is CATSDHTTNTGELFF. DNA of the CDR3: TGTGCCACCAGTGACCATACAACGAACACCGGGGAGCTGTTTTTT.

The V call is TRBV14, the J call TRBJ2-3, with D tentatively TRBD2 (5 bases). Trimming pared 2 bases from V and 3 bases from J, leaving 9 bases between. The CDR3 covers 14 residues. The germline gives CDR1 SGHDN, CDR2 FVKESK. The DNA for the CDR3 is TGTGCCAGCAGCCAATTCCGGGGTACAGATACGCAGTATTTT. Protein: CASSQFRGTDTQYF.